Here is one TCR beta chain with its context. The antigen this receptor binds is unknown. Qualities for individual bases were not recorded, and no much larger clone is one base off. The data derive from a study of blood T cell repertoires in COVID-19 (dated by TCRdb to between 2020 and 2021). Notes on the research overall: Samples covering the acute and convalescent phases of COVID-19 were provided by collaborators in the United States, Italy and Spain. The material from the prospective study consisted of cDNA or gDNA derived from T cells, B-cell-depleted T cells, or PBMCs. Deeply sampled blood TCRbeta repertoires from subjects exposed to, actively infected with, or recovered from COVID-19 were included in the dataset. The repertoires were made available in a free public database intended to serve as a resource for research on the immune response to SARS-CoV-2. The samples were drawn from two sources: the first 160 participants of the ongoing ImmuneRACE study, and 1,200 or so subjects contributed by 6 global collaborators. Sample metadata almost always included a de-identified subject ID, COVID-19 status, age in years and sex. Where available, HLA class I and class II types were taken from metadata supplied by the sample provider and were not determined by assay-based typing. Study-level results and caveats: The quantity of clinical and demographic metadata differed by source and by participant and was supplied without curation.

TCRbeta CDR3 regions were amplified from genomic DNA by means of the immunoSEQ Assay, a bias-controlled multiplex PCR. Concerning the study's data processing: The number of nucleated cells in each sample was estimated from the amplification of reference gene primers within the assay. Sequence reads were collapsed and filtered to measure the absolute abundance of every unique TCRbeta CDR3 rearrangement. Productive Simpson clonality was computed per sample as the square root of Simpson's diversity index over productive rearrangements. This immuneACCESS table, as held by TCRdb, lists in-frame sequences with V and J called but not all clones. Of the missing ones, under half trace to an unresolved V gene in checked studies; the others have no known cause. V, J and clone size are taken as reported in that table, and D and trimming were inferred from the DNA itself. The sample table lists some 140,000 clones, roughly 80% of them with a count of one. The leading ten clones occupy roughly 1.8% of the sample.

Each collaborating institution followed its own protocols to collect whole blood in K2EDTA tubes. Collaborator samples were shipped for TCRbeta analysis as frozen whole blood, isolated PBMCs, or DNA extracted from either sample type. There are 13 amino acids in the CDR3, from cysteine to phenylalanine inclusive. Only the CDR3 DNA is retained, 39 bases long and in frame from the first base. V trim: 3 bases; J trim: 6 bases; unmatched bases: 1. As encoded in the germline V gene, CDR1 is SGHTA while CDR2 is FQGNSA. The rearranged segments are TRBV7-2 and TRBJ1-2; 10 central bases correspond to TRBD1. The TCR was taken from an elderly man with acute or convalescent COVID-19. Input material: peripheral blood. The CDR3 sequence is CASSFGQGDGYTF. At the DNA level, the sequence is TGTGCCAGCAGCTTTGGACAGGGGGATGGCTACACCTTC.